This record concerns one T cell receptor (beta chain) sequence. The authors took blood RNA from unsorted whole blood and also extracted germline DNA. The source of the sample is a study of tumor-infiltrating lymphocytes in primary liver carcinoma. Study background: All lesions had stage T1-T3 N0M0 and roughly 4 to 10 cm widths.

Trimming removed 3 bases from V and 7 bases from J; junction bases left unmatched: 4. This CDR3 comprises 13 residues. Per the germline V gene, CDR1 is KGHSH and CDR2 is LQKENI. From 450 to 550 ng total RNA, TCR beta cDNA was generated with a primer in the constant region. Sequencing libraries for TCR beta derived from three nested multiplex PCR rounds that used slightly modified ARM-PCR. The study ran its first two PCR rounds for approximately 10 cycles each, using TRBV1-TRBV30 forward primers and a C-beta reverse primer. Each CDR3 protein gets one entry after TCRdb re-called the multiplex PCR reads with MiXCR. Counted here are hundreds of thousands of distinct CDR3 sequences, about 50% occurring once; the ten biggest clones make up approximately 15%.

V is TRBV18 and J is TRBJ1-2, with 8 bases lining up with TRBD1. The receptor comes from a woman younger than 45 with primary liver carcinoma and hepatitis B virus infection. The sequenced sample consisted of peripheral blood. CDR3 in amino acids: CASSPQTGAGYTF. CDR3 bases: TGTGCCAGCTCACCCCAGACAGGGGCTGGCTACACCTTC. Together with reference TRBV18 and TRBJ1-2, the CDR3 gives the full variable domain: NAGVMQNPRHLVRRRGQEARLRCSPMKGHSHVYWYRQLPEEGLKFMVYLQKENIIDESGMPKERFSAEFPKEGPSILRIQQVVRGDSAAYFCASSPQTGAGYTFGSGTRLTVV.